The TCR beta chain described here comes from a study of CD8+ T cells in alopecia areata. Study-level points and caveats: Sequencing of scalp samples also includes resident alphabeta T cells from normal skin. As there was one nonresponder, how baseline CD8+ expansion relates to response remains uncertain.

Treatment: oral pan-JAK inhibitor, 5-10 mg twice daily. Germline-derived CDR1 and CDR2 are KGHSH and LQKENI. This CDR3 has 16 residues. Trimming took 6 bases from V and 2 from J; bases not matched to a gene: 10. After isolation, RNA underwent reverse transcription to generate cDNA as the sequencing template. Profiling relied on immunoSEQ multiplex PCR, and the TCRdb table lists in-frame clones only, not all of them. The profile covers 150,000 to 250,000 clones, with 58% appearing a single time and 5.5% to 6% taken by the ten largest. Details on this clone: Its antigen is unknown.

The clonotype was recovered from a human donor with alopecia areata. The chain combines TRBV18 with TRBJ2-1, with 7 bases fitting TRBD2. The specimen was CD4+ T cells sorted from blood, collected at week 24, from a patient treated with tofacitinib. The CDR3 sequence: CASSPIAGVPYNEQFF. The CDR3 DNA sequence: TGTGCCAGCTCGCCTATTGCGGGAGTTCCCTACAATGAGCAGTTCTTC.